Presented here are 18 T cell receptor beta chains from one specimen sequenced in a study of T cell responses to AZD1222 COVID-19 vaccine. Measured with immunoSEQ multiplex PCR; TCRdb has only the in-frame clones, and not every one. The table shows under 100,000 clones, with 80% to 90% occurring only once. The input for sequencing was peripheral blood, taken on day 0 of AZD1222 vaccination. The receptor set was obtained from an adult in good health.

The gene calls are TRBV6-6 and TRBJ2-7, with TRBD2 identical over 12 bases. CDR3 length: 16 amino acids. Losses at the gene ends were 4 bases for V and 1 base for J; bases not matched to a gene: 5. Germline V gene sequence: CDR1 MNHNY, CDR2 SVGAGI (reference sequence). The CDR3 sequence: CASSFTGTSGSYEQYF. The CDR3 coding sequence is TGTGCCAGCAGTTTTACCGGGACTAGCGGGTCCTACGAGCAGTACTTC.

The CDR3 spells CASSFGTGGIGELFF. In nucleotides, the CDR3 is TGTGCCAGCAGTTTCGGGACAGGGGGCATCGGGGAGCTGTTTTTT. The chain uses TRBV27 and TRBJ2-2, with TRBD1 matching 12 bases. The CDR3 consists of 15 residues. The J segment lost 7 bases and the V segment lost 3 bases, leaving 3 bases of the junction unmatched. Germline loops: CDR1 MNHEY, CDR2 SMNVEV (reference sequence).

The rearrangement joins TRBV11-2 to TRBJ2-2; 9 bases are shared with TRBD2. Germline trimming cut 2 bases from V and 4 bases from J; bases unmatched to any gene: 8. CDR1 and CDR2 from the germline V gene are SGHAT and FQNNGV. The CDR3 length is 17 residues. CDR3 DNA: TGTGCCAGCAGCTTATATGGAGCGGGAGGTAGCACCGGGGAGCTGTTTTTT. This encodes CASSLYGAGGSTGELFF. Full variable domain (outside the CDR3, taken from reference TRBV11-2 and TRBJ2-2): EAGVAQSPRYKIIEKRQSVAFWCNPISGHATLYWYQQILGQGPKLLIQFQNNGVVDDSQLPKDRFSAERLKGVDSTLKIQPAKLEDSAVYLCASSLYGAGGSTGELFFGEGSRLTVL.

The chain employs TRBV21-1 and TRBJ1-3; the D call in the table, TRBD1, was not verified against the DNA. TRBV21-1 is given as a pseudogene. The CDR3 has 15 amino acids. The CDR3 region is CASSKGQDSGNTIYF. The CDR3 nucleotides are TGTGCCAGCAGCAAAGGACAGGACTCTGGAAACACCATATATTTT.

V and J are TRBV3-1 (or the pseudogene TRBV3-2) and TRBJ1-4; 8 nucleotides align to TRBD1. The CDR3 loop spans 22 amino acids. In germline, CDR1 is LGHDT, CDR2 YNNKEL (reference sequence). With 4 bases clipped from V and 0 bases from J, the junction kept 22 bases outside the gene matches. The CDR3 spells CASSPFEQGARPSPTTNEKLFF. The CDR3 DNA follows: TGTGCCAGCAGCCCGTTCGAGCAGGGGGCGCGACCAAGCCCCACAACTAATGAAAAACTGTTTTTT.

This rearrangement joins TRBV6-5 to TRBJ2-7; D is unclear. Trimming removed 0 bases at V and 1 base at J, with 10 bases between. The CDR3 runs to 15 residues. The V gene's germline CDR1 is MNHEY and CDR2 SVGAGI. CDR3 coding DNA: TGTGCCAGCAGTTACTCGGCCGACGGTTCCTACGAGCAGTACTTC. Amino acids: CASSYSADGSYEQYF.

The rearrangement uses TRBV5-1 and TRBJ1-5, with D possibly TRBD1 on 6 matching bases. Germline V gene lookup returns CDR1 SGHRS and CDR2 YFSETQ. The length of the CDR3 is 15 residues. The V and J ends lost 3 bases and 3 bases respectively, with 13 bases between them. The CDR3 DNA reads as TGCGCCAGCAGCTCGACAGGAGCCTTCAATCAGCCCCAGCATTTT. Translating it yields CASSSTGAFNQPQHF.

The chain links TRBV11-3 to TRBJ2-1, with D perhaps matching TRBD1 (7 bases). V gave up 8 bases and J gave up 7 bases, with 24 bases separating them. The CDR3 is 16 residues long. Germline-derived CDR1 and CDR2 are SGHNT and YENEEA. CDR3 residues: CASSRGDSGGDNEQFF. CDR3 coding DNA: TGTGCCAGCTCCAGGGGGGATAGCGGAGGGGATAATGAGCAGTTCTTC.

The chain couples TRBV7-9 to TRBJ2-1; 11 nucleotides align to TRBD1. Trimming took 3 bases from V and 9 from J; bases not matched to a gene: 7. This CDR3 spans 15 amino acids. Germline V gene sequence: CDR1 SEHNR, CDR2 FQNEAQ (reference sequence). CDR3 region: CASSFPGQGDSEQFF. The CDR3 region has the DNA TGTGCCAGCAGCTTCCCGGGACAGGGGGATAGTGAGCAGTTCTTC.

The CDR3 nucleotides are TGCGCCAGCAGCCAAGAGGGCACTTTGAACACTGAAGCTTTCTTT. Translated, it gives CASSQEGTLNTEAFF. This chain links TRBV4-1 with TRBJ1-1; the D is unclear. The V gene lost 0 bases and the J gene lost 0 bases, with 8 bases spanning the gap. This CDR3 contains 15 residues. Germline CDR1 reads MGHRA; CDR2 reads YSYEKL.

This CDR3 reads CASSPWDYSYEQYF. The CDR3 region has the DNA TGTGCCAGCAGCCCATGGGACTACTCCTACGAGCAGTACTTC. V and J are TRBV7-9 and TRBJ2-7, with 7 bases lining up with TRBD2. The CDR3 runs to 14 residues. Trimming took 5 bases from V and 0 from J; bases not matched to a gene: 4. Germline-derived CDR1 and CDR2 are SEHNR and FQNEAQ (reference sequence). Variable domain in full (rest from reference TRBV7-9 and TRBJ2-7): DTGVSQNPRHKITKRGQNVTFRCDPISEHNRLYWYRQTLGQGPEFLTYFQNEAQLEKSRLLSDRFSAERPKGSFSTLEIQRTEQGDSAMYLCASSPWDYSYEQYFGPGTRLTVT.

In DNA, the CDR3 is TGTGCCAGCAGGCGGGCGGTAGGATCCTACGAGCAGTACTTC. Residues: CASRRAVGSYEQYF. The rearrangement uses TRBV6-5 and TRBJ2-7, with D possibly being TRBD2 (5 bases). This CDR3 spans 14 amino acids. V lost 6 bases and J 1 base, leaving 13 bases between the germline ends. The germline CDR1 and CDR2 sequences are MNHEY and SVGAGI.

This clone was found once. In nucleotides, the CDR3 is TGTGCCTGGAGGGGACAGGGCATATACTATGGAGAGACCCAGTACTTC. This codes for CAWRGQGIYYGETQYF. The chain combines TRBV30 with TRBJ2-5, with 9 bases aligning to TRBD1. V shed 3 bases and J 4 bases; nucleotides not matched to a gene: 12. Germline assignment: CDR1 GTSNPN and CDR2 SVGIG (reference sequence). The CDR3 covers 16 residues.

The genes are TRBV28 and TRBJ1-2; TRBD1 matches at 7 bases. The CDR3 contains 13 residues. With 8 bases clipped from V and 6 bases from J, the junction kept 9 bases outside the gene matches. CDR1 is MDHEN, CDR2 SYDVKM, per germline. The CDR3 region is CASLDRDRNGYTF. CDR3 nucleotide sequence: TGTGCCAGCCTCGACAGGGACCGAAATGGCTACACCTTC.

The chain recombines TRBV7-9 with TRBJ2-1; 7 nucleotides line up with TRBD1. Germline CDR1 SEHNR, CDR2 FQNEAQ (reference sequence). The CDR3 covers 15 residues. V was clipped by 3 bases and J by 5 bases; unmatched bases: 7. The CDR3 loop is CASSFLRDSDNEQFF. The CDR3 DNA is TGTGCCAGCAGCTTTTTAAGGGACAGCGACAATGAGCAGTTCTTC.

This sequence joins TRBV28 and TRBJ1-5; 10 bases are a match to TRBD1. The CDR3 spans 18 residues. J was trimmed by 1 base and V by 11 bases; bases with no gene match: 17. Germline V lookup: CDR1 MDHEN, CDR2 SYDVKM. CDR3 DNA sequence: TGTGCCGGATCGGGGGACAGGGGTATTCGGTTAAGCAATCAGCCCCAGCATTTT. Translated: CAGSGDRGIRLSNQPQHF.

The gene calls are TRBV4-3 and TRBJ2-1; 9 bases match TRBD2. CDR1 and CDR2 (germline): LGHNA, YSLEER. After removal of 0 bases from V and 2 bases from J, the junction contained 5 bases not matched to a gene. The CDR3 extends over 17 amino acids. Here the CDR3 reads CASSQDLWTSAYNEQFF. CDR3 bases: TGCGCCAGCAGCCAAGATTTGTGGACTAGCGCCTACAATGAGCAGTTCTTC.

With respect to this clone: An end of the junction differs from the germline gene, which may be a read error. The chain recombines TRBV3-1 (or the pseudogene TRBV3-2) with TRBJ1-1; the D is unclear. This CDR3 comprises 18 residues. CDR1 is LGHDT and CDR2 is YNNKEL in the germline V gene (reference sequence). CDR3 region: CAGSQVMPVNRGDTEAFF. The CDR3 bases are TGTGCCGGCAGCCAAGTGATGCCAGTCAATCGGGGAGACACTGAAGCTTTCTTT.